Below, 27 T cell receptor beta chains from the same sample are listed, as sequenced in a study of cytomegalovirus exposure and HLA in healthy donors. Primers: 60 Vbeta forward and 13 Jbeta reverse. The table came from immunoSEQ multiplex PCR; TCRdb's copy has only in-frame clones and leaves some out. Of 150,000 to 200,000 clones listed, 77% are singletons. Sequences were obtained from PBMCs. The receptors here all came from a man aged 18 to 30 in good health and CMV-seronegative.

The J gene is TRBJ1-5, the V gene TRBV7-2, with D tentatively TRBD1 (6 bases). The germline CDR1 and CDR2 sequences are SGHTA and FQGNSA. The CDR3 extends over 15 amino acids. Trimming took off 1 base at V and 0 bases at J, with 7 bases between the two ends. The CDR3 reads CASSLGGHSNQPQHF. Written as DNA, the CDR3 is TGTGCCAGCAGCTTAGGGGGACATAGCAATCAGCCCCAGCATTTT.

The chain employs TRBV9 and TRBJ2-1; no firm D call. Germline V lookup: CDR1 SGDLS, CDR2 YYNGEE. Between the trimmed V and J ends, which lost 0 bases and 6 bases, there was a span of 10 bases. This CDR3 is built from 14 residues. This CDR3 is CASSVVEAGNEQFF. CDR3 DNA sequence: TGTGCCAGCAGCGTAGTCGAGGCTGGCAATGAGCAGTTCTTC. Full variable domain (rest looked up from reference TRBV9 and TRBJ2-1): DSGVTQTPKHLITATGQRVTLRCSPRSGDLSVYWYQQSLDQGLQFLIQYYNGEERAKGNILERFSAQQFPDLHSELNLSSLELGDSALYFCASSVVEAGNEQFFGPGTRLTVL.

In nucleotides, the CDR3 is TGTGCCAGCAGCGAAGGGACAGACCCGAACACTGAAGCTTTCTTT. It specifies CASSEGTDPNTEAFF. The chain links TRBV6-4 to TRBJ1-1; TRBD1 aligns across 7 bases. CDR3 length: 15 amino acids. V was clipped by 6 bases and J by 1 base; unmatched bases: 8. Per the germline V gene, CDR1 is MRHNA and CDR2 is SNTAGT.

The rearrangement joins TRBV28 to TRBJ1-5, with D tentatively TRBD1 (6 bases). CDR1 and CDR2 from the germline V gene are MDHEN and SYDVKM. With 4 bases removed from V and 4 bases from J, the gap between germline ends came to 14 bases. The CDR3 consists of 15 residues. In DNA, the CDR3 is TGTGCCAGCAGTTCGCTGGGGGCCCGAAATCAGCCCCAGCATTTT. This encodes CASSSLGARNQPQHF.

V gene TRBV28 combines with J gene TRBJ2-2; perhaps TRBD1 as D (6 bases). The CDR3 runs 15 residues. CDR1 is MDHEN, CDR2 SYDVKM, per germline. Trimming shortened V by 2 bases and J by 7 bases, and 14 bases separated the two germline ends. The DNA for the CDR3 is TGTGCCAGCAGTTTAGGTTCACAGGGACACGGGGAGCTGTTTTTT. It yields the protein CASSLGSQGHGELFF.

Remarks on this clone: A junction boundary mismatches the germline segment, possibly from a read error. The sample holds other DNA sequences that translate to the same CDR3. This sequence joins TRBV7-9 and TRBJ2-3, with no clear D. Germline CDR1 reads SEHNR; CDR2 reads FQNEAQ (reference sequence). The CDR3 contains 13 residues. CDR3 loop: CASSPPPGDTQYF. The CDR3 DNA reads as TGCGCCAGCAGTCCCCCGCCGGGAGATACGCAGTATTTT.

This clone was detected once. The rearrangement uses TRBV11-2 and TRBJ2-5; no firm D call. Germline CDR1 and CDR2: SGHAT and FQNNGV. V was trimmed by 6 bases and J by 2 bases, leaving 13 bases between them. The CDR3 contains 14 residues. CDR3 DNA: TGTGCCAGCAGTCCCTCGGTGCTACAAGAGACCCAGTACTTC. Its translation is CASSPSVLQETQYF.

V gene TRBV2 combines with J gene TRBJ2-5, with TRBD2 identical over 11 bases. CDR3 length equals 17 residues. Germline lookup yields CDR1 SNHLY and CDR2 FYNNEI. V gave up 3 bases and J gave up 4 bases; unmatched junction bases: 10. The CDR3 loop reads CASSDPALAGVRETQYF. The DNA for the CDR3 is TGTGCCAGCAGTGATCCGGCACTAGCGGGAGTGCGAGAGACCCAGTACTTC.

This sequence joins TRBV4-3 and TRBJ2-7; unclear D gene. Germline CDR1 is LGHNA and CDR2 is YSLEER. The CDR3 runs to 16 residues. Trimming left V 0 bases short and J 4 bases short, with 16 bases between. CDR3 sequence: CASSQDFPTPRYEQYF. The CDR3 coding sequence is TGCGCCAGCAGCCAAGATTTCCCTACGCCCCGATACGAGCAGTACTTC.

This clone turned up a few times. This CDR3 reads CASSLLAGSSYNEQFF. CDR3 coding DNA: TGCGCCAGCAGCTTACTAGCGGGTTCCTCCTACAATGAGCAGTTCTTC. The chain employs TRBV5-1 and TRBJ2-1; TRBD2 agrees at 9 bases. Losses at the gene ends were 2 bases for V and 0 bases for J; bases not matched to a gene: 3. The CDR3 extends over 16 amino acids. The V gene's germline CDR1 is SGHRS and CDR2 YFSETQ. Drawing the rest from reference TRBV5-1 and TRBJ2-1, the complete variable domain is KAGVTQTPRYLIKTRGQQVTLSCSPISGHRSVSWYQQTPGQGLQFLFEYFSETQRNKGNFPGRFSGRQFSNSRSEMNVSTLELGDSALYLCASSLLAGSSYNEQFFGPGTRLTVL.

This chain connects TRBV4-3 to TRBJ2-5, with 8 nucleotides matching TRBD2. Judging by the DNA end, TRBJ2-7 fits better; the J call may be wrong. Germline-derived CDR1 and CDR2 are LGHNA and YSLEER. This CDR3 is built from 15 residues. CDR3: CASSQFTGRAYEQYF. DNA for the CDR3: TGCGCCAGCAGCCAGTTCACCGGGAGGGCCTACGAGCAGTACTTC.

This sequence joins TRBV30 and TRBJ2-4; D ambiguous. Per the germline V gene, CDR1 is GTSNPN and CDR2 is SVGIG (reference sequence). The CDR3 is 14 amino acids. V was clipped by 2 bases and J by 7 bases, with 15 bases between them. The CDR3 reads CAWSLGGPGNIQYF. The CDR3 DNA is TGTGCCTGGAGTCTAGGCGGTCCTGGCAACATTCAGTACTTC.

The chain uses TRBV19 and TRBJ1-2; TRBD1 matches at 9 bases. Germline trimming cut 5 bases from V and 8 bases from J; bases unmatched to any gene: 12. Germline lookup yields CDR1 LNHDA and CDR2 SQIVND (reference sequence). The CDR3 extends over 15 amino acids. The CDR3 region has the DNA TGTGCCAGTAGTGAGACCCGGGACAGGGTCCAGGGCTACACCTTC. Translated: CASSETRDRVQGYTF.

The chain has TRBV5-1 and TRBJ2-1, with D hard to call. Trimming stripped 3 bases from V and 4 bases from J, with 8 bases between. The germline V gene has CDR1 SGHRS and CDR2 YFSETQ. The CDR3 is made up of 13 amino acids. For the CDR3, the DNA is TGCGCCAGCAGCTCATTCAGTTACAATGAGCAGTTCTTC. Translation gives CASSSFSYNEQFF.

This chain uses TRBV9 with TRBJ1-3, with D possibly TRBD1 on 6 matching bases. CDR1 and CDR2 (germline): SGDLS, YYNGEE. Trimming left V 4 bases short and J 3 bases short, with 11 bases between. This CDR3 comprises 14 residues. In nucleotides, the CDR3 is TGTGCCAGCAGCACCCAGGGGAATGGAAACACCATATATTTT. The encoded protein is CASSTQGNGNTIYF.

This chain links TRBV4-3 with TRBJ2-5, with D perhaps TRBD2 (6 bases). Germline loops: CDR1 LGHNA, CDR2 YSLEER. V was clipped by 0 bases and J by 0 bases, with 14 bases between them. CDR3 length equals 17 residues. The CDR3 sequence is CASSQDYGRVYQETQYF. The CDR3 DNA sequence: TGCGCCAGCAGCCAAGATTACGGGAGAGTTTACCAAGAGACCCAGTACTTC.

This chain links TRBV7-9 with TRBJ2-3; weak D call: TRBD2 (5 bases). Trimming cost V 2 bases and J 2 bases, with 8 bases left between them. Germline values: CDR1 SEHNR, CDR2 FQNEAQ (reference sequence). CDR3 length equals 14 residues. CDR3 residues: CASSLFGVTDTQYF. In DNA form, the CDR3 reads TGTGCCAGCAGCTTATTCGGGGTCACAGATACGCAGTATTTT.

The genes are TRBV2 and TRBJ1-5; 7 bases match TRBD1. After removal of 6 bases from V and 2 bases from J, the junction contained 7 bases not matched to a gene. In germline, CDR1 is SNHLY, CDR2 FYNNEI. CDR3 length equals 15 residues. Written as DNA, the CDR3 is TGTGCCAGCAGCCTTACAGGGGTCGGCAATCAGCCCCAGCATTTT. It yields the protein CASSLTGVGNQPQHF.

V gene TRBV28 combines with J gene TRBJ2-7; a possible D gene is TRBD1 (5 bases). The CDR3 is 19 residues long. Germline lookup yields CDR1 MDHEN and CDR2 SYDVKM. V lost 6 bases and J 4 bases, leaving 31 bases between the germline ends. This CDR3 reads CASSPYSPREGAFKYEQYF. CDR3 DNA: TGTGCCAGCAGCCCCTACTCCCCCAGGGAAGGGGCGTTTAAATACGAGCAGTACTTC.

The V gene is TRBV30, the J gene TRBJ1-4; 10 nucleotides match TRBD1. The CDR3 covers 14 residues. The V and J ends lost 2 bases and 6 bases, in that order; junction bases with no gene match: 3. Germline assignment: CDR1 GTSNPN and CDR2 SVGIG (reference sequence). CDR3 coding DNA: TGTGCCTGGAGTCTGACAGGGGGCGATGAAAAACTGTTTTTT. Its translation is CAWSLTGGDEKLFF.

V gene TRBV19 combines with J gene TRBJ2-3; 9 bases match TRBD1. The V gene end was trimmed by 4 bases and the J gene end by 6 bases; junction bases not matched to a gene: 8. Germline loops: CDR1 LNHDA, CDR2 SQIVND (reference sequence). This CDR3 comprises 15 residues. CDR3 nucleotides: TGTGCCAGTAGTAATTACAGGGGGCTAGCCGATACGCAGTATTTT. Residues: CASSNYRGLADTQYF.

CDR3 DNA sequence: TGTGCCAGTAGTCTGACTAGCGGGGGGACGACAGATACGCAGTATTTT. The encoded protein is CASSLTSGGTTDTQYF. V usage is TRBV19 and J usage is TRBJ2-3; 13 nucleotides align to TRBD2. Looked up from germline, CDR1 is LNHDA and CDR2 is SQIVND (reference sequence). The trim removed 5 bases at V and 3 bases at J, leaving 5 bases unmatched. The length of the CDR3 is 16 residues.

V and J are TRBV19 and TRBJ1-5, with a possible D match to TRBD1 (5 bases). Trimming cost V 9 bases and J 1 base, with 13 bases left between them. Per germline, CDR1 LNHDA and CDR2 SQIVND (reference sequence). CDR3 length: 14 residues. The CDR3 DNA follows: TGTGCCAGCGGAAAGGACATAAGCAATCAGCCCCAGCATTTT. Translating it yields CASGKDISNQPQHF.

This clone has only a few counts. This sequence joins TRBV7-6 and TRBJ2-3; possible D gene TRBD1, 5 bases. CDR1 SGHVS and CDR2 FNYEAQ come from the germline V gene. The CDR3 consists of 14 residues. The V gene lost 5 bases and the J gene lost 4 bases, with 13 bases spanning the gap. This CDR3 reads CASSLKTVPDTQYF. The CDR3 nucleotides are TGTGCCAGCAGCCTGAAGACAGTCCCAGATACGCAGTATTTT.

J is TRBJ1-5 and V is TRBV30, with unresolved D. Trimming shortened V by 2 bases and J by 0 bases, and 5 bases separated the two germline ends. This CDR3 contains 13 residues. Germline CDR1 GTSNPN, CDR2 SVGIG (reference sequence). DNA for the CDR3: TGTGCCTGGAGTTCGGGTAGCAATCAGCCCCAGCATTTT. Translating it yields CAWSSGSNQPQHF. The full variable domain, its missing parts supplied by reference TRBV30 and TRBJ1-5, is SQTIHQWPATLVQPVGSPLSLECTVEGTSNPNLYWYRQAAGRGLQLLFYSVGIGQISSEVPQNLSASRPQDRQFILSSKKLLLSDSGFYLCAWSSGSNQPQHFGDGTRLSIL.

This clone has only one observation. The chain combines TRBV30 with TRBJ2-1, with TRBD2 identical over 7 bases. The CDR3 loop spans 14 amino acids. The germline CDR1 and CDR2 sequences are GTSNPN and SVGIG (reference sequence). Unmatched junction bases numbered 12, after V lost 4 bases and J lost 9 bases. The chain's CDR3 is CAWMWGGSGGEQFF. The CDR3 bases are TGTGCCTGGATGTGGGGCGGGAGCGGCGGTGAGCAGTTCTTC.

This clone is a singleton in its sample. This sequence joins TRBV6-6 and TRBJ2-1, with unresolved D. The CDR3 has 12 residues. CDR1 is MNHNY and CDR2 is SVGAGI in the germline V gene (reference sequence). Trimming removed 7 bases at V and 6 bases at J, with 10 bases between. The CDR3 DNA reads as TGTGCCAGCACTCAATCCGGCAATGAGCAGTTCTTC. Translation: CASTQSGNEQFF.